These 10 T cell receptor beta chains came from one sample sequenced in a study of shared clonotypes between healthy human individuals. The table came from immunoSEQ multiplex PCR; TCRdb's copy has only in-frame clones and leaves some out. The sample carries some 2,500,000 clones, less than 95% recorded once. Sequenced sample: naive CD4+ T cells from PBMCs. Subset in this sample: CD45RA+ positively selected. The receptors originated from a man aged 18 to 35 in good health. Some clones in this sample may be carry-over from other donors' samples.

This clone appeared a few times. This sample includes further DNA sequences coding for the same CDR3. In DNA form, the CDR3 reads TGTGCCAGCAGCCTTACAGGGGATGGCTACACCTTC. Amino acid sequence: CASSLTGDGYTF. V is TRBV28 and J is TRBJ1-2; 7 bases map to TRBD1. The CDR3 loop spans 12 amino acids. Per germline, CDR1 MDHEN and CDR2 SYDVKM. V trimming: 6 bases; J trimming: 6 bases; junction bases outside the gene matches: 4.

The DNA for the CDR3 is TGTGCCAGTAGTATTAGCCCTACAGGGATGGGCACAGATACGCAGTATTTT. This codes for CASSISPTGMGTDTQYF. The chain carries TRBV19 and TRBJ2-3; TRBD1 is a possible D gene (6 bases). The germline V gene has CDR1 LNHDA and CDR2 SQIVND (reference sequence). Trimming pared 3 bases from V and 1 base from J, leaving 17 bases between. The CDR3 extends over 17 amino acids.

This clone was observed a single time. The chain carries TRBV11-2 and TRBJ2-5; D uncertain. There are 12 residues in the CDR3. The V end lost 5 bases, the J end lost 4 bases, and 8 bases lay between the germline ends. Germline V gene sequence: CDR1 SGHAT, CDR2 FQNNGV. CDR3 residues: CASSPSAETQYF. For the CDR3, the DNA is TGTGCCAGCAGCCCCAGCGCAGAGACCCAGTACTTC. The full variable domain, with the rest looked up from reference TRBV11-2 and TRBJ2-5, is EAGVAQSPRYKIIEKRQSVAFWCNPISGHATLYWYQQILGQGPKLLIQFQNNGVVDDSQLPKDRFSAERLKGVDSTLKIQPAKLEDSAVYLCASSPSAETQYFGPGTRLLVL.

CDR3 protein: CASSPRQGANYGYTF. In DNA, the CDR3 is TGTGCCAGCTCACCCAGACAGGGAGCTAACTATGGCTACACCTTC. The chain combines TRBV18 with TRBJ1-2; 7 nucleotides line up with TRBD1. Trimming removed 3 bases from V and 0 bases from J; junction bases left unmatched: 4. The CDR3 spans 15 residues. The V gene's germline CDR1 is KGHSH and CDR2 LQKENI.

This chain joins TRBV27 and TRBJ2-1; D is uncertain. Per the germline V gene, CDR1 is MNHEY and CDR2 is SMNVEV (reference sequence). Trimming pared 8 bases from V and 4 bases from J, leaving 9 bases between. The CDR3 covers 12 residues. The CDR3 DNA reads TGTGCCAGCGGATATGGTTACAATGAGCAGTTCTTC. It encodes CASGYGYNEQFF.

Points on this clone: The same CDR3 arises from other DNA sequences in this sample as well. The gene calls are TRBV28 and TRBJ2-7; the D gene is possibly TRBD2 (7 bases). Trimming shortened V by 2 bases and J by 2 bases, and 10 bases separated the two germline ends. Germline CDR1 and CDR2: MDHEN and SYDVKM. The CDR3 extends over 14 amino acids. The CDR3 here is CASSLRGGTYEQYF. In DNA, the CDR3 is TGTGCCAGCAGTTTAAGGGGGGGGACCTACGAGCAGTACTTC.

The chain joins TRBV7-2 to TRBJ2-7; no clear D gene. The V gene's germline CDR1 is SGHTA and CDR2 FQGNSA. The V and J ends lost 1 base and 2 bases respectively, with 9 bases between them. This CDR3 is 14 amino acids long. The DNA of the CDR3 is TGTGCCAGCAGCTTAGGCAGTATACCCTACGAGCAGTACTTC. Its translation: CASSLGSIPYEQYF.

The chain couples TRBV9 to TRBJ2-5; the D is unclear. The germline V gene encodes CDR1 SGDLS and CDR2 YYNGEE. V was shortened by 4 bases and J by 8 bases, with 12 bases between the two germline ends. The CDR3 consists of 12 residues. CDR3 region: CASSLGASTQYF. The CDR3 DNA sequence: TGTGCCAGCAGCCTAGGCGCGTCCACCCAGTACTTC.

The V and J genes are TRBV21-1 and TRBJ1-2. TRBV21-1 is a documented pseudogene. The CDR3 contains 16 residues. CDR3 residues: CASSKAGGGGHYGYTF. Here the CDR3 DNA reads TGTGCCAGCAGCAAAGCCGGCGGGGGCGGACACTATGGCTACACCTTC.

CDR3 loop: CASSMRGIGELFF. The CDR3 region has the DNA TGTGCCAGTAGTATGCGAGGAATCGGGGAGCTGTTTTTT. The chain is built from TRBV19 and TRBJ2-2; D gene uncertain. Trimming pared 3 bases from V and 7 bases from J, leaving 9 bases between. This CDR3 region has 13 residues. In germline, CDR1 is LNHDA, CDR2 SQIVND (reference sequence).